Reported below is one TCR beta chain. These data are taken from a study of blood T cell repertoires in COVID-19. Study in general: COVID-19 samples, acute and convalescent, were from the United States, Italy and Spain. PBMCs, B-cell-depleted T cells, or T cells were the source of the cDNA or gDNA that made up the material.

In the original analysis: Estimated nucleated cell counts came from reference gene primer amplification. Data came from immunoSEQ multiplex PCR; TCRdb stores just in-frame clones and leaves some out. V, J and clone size are those of that table, while D and trimming were read from the DNA. This sample yields roughly 230,000 clones, of which approximately 89% are seen a single time; roughly 4.5% belongs to the top ten. CDR3 length equals 13 residues. V lost 5 bases to trimming and J lost 3 bases, with 8 bases between them. The V gene's germline CDR1 is SGHNT and CDR2 YENEEA. The chain carries TRBV11-3 and TRBJ1-5; no clear D. What was sequenced was peripheral blood. The clonotype originates from a woman aged 40-49 years who had recovered from COVID-19. Written as DNA, the CDR3 is TGTGCCAGCAGCCCAGGTAACAATCAGCCCCAGCATTTT. Protein sequence: CASSPGNNQPQHF.